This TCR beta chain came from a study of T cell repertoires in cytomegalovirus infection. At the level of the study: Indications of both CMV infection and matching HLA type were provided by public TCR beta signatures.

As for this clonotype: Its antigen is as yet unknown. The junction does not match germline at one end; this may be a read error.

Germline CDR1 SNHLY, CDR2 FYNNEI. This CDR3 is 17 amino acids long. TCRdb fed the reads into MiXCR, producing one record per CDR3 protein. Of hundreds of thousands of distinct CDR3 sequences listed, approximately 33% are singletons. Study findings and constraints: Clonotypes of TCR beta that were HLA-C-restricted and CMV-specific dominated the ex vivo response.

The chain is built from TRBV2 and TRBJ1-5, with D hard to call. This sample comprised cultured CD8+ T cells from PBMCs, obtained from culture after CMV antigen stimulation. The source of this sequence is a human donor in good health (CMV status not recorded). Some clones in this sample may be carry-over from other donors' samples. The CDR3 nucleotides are TGTGCCAGCAGTGTTGAAGGGTTAGGTTATAGCAATCAGTCCCAGCATTTT. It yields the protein CASSVEGLGYSNQSQHF.